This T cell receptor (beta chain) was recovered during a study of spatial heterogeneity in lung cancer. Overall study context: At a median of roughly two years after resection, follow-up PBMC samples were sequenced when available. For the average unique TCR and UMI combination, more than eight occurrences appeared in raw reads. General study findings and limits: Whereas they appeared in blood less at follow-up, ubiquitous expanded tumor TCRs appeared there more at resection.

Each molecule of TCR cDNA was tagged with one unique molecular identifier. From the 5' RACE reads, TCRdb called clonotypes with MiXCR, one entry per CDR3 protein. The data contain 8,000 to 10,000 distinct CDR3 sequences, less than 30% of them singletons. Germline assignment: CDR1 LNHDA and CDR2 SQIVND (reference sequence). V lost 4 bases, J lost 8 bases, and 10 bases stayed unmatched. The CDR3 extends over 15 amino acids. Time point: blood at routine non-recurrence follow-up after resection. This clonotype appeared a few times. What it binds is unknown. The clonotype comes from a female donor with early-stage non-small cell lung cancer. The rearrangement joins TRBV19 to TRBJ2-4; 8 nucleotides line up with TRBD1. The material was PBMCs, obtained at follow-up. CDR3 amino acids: CASSTMAGGQYIQYF. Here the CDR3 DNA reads TGTGCCAGTAGTACGATGGCAGGGGGCCAGTACATTCAGTACTTC.